The rows below give T cell receptor beta chains drawn from one sample of a study of CD8 T cells in ankylosing spondylitis. One entry per CDR3 protein results from TCRdb running MiXCR on the 5' RACE reads. The sample lists some 200,000 distinct CDR3 sequences; about a quarter were seen once. The sample consisted of blood, either unsorted or a sorted T cell fraction (not recorded which). Source of these receptors: a male donor with ankylosing spondylitis or in good health (not recorded which). Both conserved end residues are part of each CDR3. Fields, in order: clone size, D gene, J gene, V gene, CDR3 protein, CDR3 DNA. The D gene is left open where the match is weak. Clone size is stated in some rows and not others, as once, few, many or a class when expanded.

clone_size: many
d_call: .
j_call: TRBJ2-7
v_call: TRBV24-1
cdr3_aa: CATSDRYEQYF
cdr3_nt: TGTGCCACCAGTGATCGCTACGAGCAGTACTTC

clone_size: many
d_call: .
j_call: TRBJ2-1
v_call: TRBV4-1
cdr3_aa: CASSQDGAGFYNEQFF
cdr3_nt: TGCGCCAGCAGCCAAGATGGCGCGGGATTCTACAATGAGCAGTTCTTC

clone_size: many
d_call: TRBD2
j_call: TRBJ2-1
v_call: TRBV7-6
cdr3_aa: CASSLVLAGGSEQFF
cdr3_nt: TGTGCCAGCAGCTTAGTACTAGCGGGGGGGAGCGAGCAGTTCTTC

clone_size: .
d_call: TRBD2
j_call: TRBJ2-7
v_call: TRBV20-1
cdr3_aa: CSASRTSGSVSYEQYF
cdr3_nt: TGCAGTGCTAGCAGGACTAGCGGGAGTGTCTCCTACGAGCAGTACTTC

clone_size: many
d_call: TRBD1
j_call: TRBJ2-2
v_call: TRBV6-5
cdr3_aa: CASSYTGGFTGELFF
cdr3_nt: TGTGCCAGCAGTTATACAGGGGGTTTCACCGGGGAGCTGTTTTTT

clone_size: .
d_call: TRBD1
j_call: TRBJ1-2
v_call: TRBV5-5
cdr3_aa: CASSLGLAGTAGGYTF
cdr3_nt: TGTGCCAGCAGCTTGGGTTTGGCTGGGACAGCCGGCGGCTACACCTTC

clone_size: many
d_call: .
j_call: TRBJ2-3
v_call: TRBV4-3
cdr3_aa: CASSQTASTDTQYF
cdr3_nt: TGCGCCAGCAGCCAAACCGCTAGCACAGATACGCAGTATTTT

clone_size: .
d_call: .
j_call: TRBJ2-6
v_call: TRBV29-1
cdr3_aa: CSVEAGAGANVLTF
cdr3_nt: TGCAGCGTTGAAGCAGGGGCCGGGGCCAACGTCCTGACTTTC

clone_size: many
d_call: TRBD1
j_call: TRBJ1-5
v_call: TRBV20-1
cdr3_aa: CSAEGQNQPQHF
cdr3_nt: TGCAGTGCTGAGGGACAGAATCAGCCCCAGCATTTT

clone_size: many
d_call: TRBD1
j_call: TRBJ1-1
v_call: TRBV29-1
cdr3_aa: CSVTYRTGGTEAFF
cdr3_nt: TGCAGCGTCACATATCGGACAGGAGGAACTGAAGCTTTCTTT

clone_size: .
d_call: TRBD1
j_call: TRBJ1-6
v_call: TRBV6-1
cdr3_aa: CACSRDSNSPLHF
cdr3_nt: TGTGCCTGTTCCCGGGACAGTAATTCACCCCTCCACTTT

clone_size: many
d_call: TRBD2
j_call: TRBJ2-3
v_call: TRBV7-3
cdr3_aa: CASSPSGTSGRPGDTQYF
cdr3_nt: TGTGCCAGCAGCCCCTCCGGGACTAGCGGGAGGCCAGGGGATACGCAGTATTTT

clone_size: many
d_call: .
j_call: TRBJ2-3
v_call: TRBV6-5
cdr3_aa: CASRTTDTQYF
cdr3_nt: TGTGCCAGCAGAACCACAGATACGCAGTATTTT